This T cell receptor (beta chain) was obtained from a study of T cell responses to AZD1222 COVID-19 vaccine. The overall study: Analyses pooled second doses at about 4 or about 12 weeks. Study-wide results and caveats: Only five or six individuals given AZD1222 were seropositive at baseline. After two AZD1222 doses, spike-specific TCR breadth and depth rose versus day 0.

Produced via immunoSEQ multiplex PCR; TCRdb's table is partial and in-frame only. Among tens of thousands of clones listed, over 80% were seen once. This CDR3 is built from 15 residues. Between the trimmed V and J ends, which lost 3 bases and 0 bases, there was a span of 9 bases. CDR1 is LNHNV, CDR2 YYDKDF, per germline (reference sequence). About this clone itself: The antigen remains undetermined.

This sequence joins TRBV15 and TRBJ1-5; D unresolved. The sample here was peripheral blood, taken on day 0 of AZD1222 vaccination. This TCR derives from an adult in good health. The CDR3 loop reads CATSSAAYSNQPQHF. In DNA form, the CDR3 reads TGTGCCACCAGCAGCGCGGCTTATAGCAATCAGCCCCAGCATTTT.